This TCR beta chain was documented in a study of T cells in Graves' hyperthyroidism and ophthalmopathy. Background on the study: At the time of initial diagnosis and before any treatment, peripheral blood was collected.

TCR beta CDR3 regions were amplified from RNA. The TCR CDR3 first-round RT-PCR relied on the HTBI primer set. TCRdb itself ran the multiplex PCR reads through MiXCR, one entry per CDR3 protein. In the table there are 700,000 to 850,000 distinct CDR3 sequences, approximately 36% of which are singletons. Patients were excluded for uncontrolled infection, other autoimmune disease, pregnancy or lactation. V lost 5 bases and J 1 base, leaving 18 bases between the germline ends. Per germline, CDR1 SGHVT and CDR2 SQSDAQ. CDR3 size: 17 residues. Turning to this clonotype: No antigen is known for it.

Study-wide results and caveats: A 13 V-J model separated ophthalmopathy from stable hyperthyroidism. Clonotypes that were expanded in thyroid above 0.001 mostly appeared in blood too.

The receptor was derived from a woman aged 40 to 49 with Graves' hyperthyroidism. Source material: blood. The V call is TRBV7-4, the J call TRBJ1-3, with D unresolved. DNA of the CDR3: TGTGCCAGCAGCGTAGTGGGGAATCTTAGTTCTGGAAACACCATATATTTT. It specifies CASSVVGNLSSGNTIYF.